This TCR beta chain appears in the sequencing data of a study of T cells in Graves' hyperthyroidism and ophthalmopathy. Study observations and caveats: Patients with ophthalmopathy were separated from those with stable hyperthyroidism by a 13 V-J model. The blood repertoire included most of the expanded thyroid clonotypes above 0.001. With a median lead of 6.5 months before onset, the model predicted ophthalmopathy.

This clonotype was counted once. Antigen specificity is unknown. Graves' hyperthyroidism was deemed stable given no ophthalmopathy progression within 18 months. Per germline, CDR1 DFQATT and CDR2 SNEGSKA (reference sequence). The CDR3 loop spans 14 amino acids. V shed 6 bases and J 5 bases; nucleotides not matched to a gene: 10. RNA transcripts were the template for amplifying TCR beta CDR3 regions. Carried out on the TCR CDR3, a first-round RT-PCR used the HTBI primer set. TCRdb analysed the multiplex PCR reads with MiXCR anew, one entry per CDR3 protein. The data hold nearly 110,000 distinct CDR3 sequences, with about 15% observed a single time.

The chain couples TRBV20-1 to TRBJ1-1; 9 positions match TRBD1. What was sequenced was blood. The clonotype was recovered from a woman aged 45-65 years with Graves' hyperthyroidism. Written as DNA, the CDR3 is TGCAGTGCAAGGACAGGGGACCCGTATACTGAAGCTTTCTTT. It codes for CSARTGDPYTEAFF.